This T cell receptor beta chain was recovered during a study of neurological immune-mediated disorders. The time point denotes: longitudinal time-point 3. This clonotype showed up many times. What it binds is not known. The V gene's germline CDR1 is DFQATT and CDR2 SNEGSKA (reference sequence). V was cut by 4 bases and J by 0 bases, with 13 bases left in between. This CDR3 is 15 amino acids long. TCRdb reprocessed the 5' RACE reads with MiXCR, giving one entry per CDR3 protein. The sample has tens of thousands of distinct CDR3 sequences; around 4% are singletons. Study outcomes and limitations: Healthy controls had more TCR clonal expansion than multiple sclerosis, which showed the least, whereas HTLV-1-associated myelopathy showed the most. None of the CDR3 amino acid sequences in expanded clones turned up in more than one subject, which points to private repertoires in all groups. When the repertoires were sorted by phylogenetic grouping, those of 18 of 34 multiple sclerosis patients ended up in one related-CDR3 cluster, a possible signature.

The sequence was obtained from a woman aged 55-69 years with multiple sclerosis. The sample comprised PBMCs. The chain is built from TRBV20-1 and TRBJ2-1, with unresolved D. The CDR3 sequence is CSAKLASFSYNEQFF. The CDR3 bases are TGCAGTGCTAAATTGGCCAGCTTCTCCTACAATGAGCAGTTCTTC.